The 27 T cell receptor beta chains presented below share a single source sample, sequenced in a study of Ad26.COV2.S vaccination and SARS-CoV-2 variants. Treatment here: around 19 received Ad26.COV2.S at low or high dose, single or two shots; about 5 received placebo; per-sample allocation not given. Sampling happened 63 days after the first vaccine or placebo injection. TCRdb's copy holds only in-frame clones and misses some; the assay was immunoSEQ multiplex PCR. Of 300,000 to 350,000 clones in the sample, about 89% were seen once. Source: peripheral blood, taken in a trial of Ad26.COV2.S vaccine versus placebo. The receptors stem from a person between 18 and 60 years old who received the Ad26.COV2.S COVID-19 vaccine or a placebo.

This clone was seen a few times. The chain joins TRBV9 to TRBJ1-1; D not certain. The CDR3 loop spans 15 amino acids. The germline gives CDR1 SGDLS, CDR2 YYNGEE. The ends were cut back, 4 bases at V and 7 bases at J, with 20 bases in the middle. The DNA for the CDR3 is TGTGCCAGCAGCCCCCAAGCCTCCTCTCTTCGTGAAGCTTTCTTT. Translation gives CASSPQASSLREAFF.

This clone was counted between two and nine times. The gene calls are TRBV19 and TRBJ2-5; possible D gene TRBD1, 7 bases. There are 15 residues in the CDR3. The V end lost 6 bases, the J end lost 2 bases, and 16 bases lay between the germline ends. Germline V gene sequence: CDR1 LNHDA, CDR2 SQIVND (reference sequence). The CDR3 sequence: CASSVIQGTQETQYF. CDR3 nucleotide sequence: TGTGCCAGTAGCGTAATACAGGGGACTCAAGAGACCCAGTACTTC.

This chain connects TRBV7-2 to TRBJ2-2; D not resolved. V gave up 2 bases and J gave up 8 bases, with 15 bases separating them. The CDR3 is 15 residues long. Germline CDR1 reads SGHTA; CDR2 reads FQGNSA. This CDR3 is CASSLNGGENGELFF. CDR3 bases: TGTGCCAGCAGCTTAAACGGTGGCGAAAATGGGGAGCTGTTTTTT.

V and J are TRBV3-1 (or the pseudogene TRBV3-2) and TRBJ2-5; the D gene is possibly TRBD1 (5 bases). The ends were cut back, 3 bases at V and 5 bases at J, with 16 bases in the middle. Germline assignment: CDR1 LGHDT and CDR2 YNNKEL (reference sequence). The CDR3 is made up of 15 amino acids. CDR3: CASSQPPDAGETQYF. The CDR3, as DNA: TGTGCCAGCAGCCAGCCCCCGGACGCAGGGGAGACCCAGTACTTC.

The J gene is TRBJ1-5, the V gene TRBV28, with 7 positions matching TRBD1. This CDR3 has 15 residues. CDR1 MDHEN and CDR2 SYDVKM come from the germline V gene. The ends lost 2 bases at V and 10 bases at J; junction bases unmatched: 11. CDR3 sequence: CASSLGEAGGIPQHF. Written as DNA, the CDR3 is TGTGCCAGCAGTTTAGGAGAGGCAGGGGGGATTCCCCAGCATTTT.

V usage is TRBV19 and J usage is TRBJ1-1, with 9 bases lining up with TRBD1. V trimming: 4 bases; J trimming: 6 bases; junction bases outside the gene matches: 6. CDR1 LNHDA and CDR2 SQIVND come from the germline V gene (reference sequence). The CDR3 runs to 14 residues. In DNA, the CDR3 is TGTGCCAGTAGTAGACAGGGGGAAGCGGCTGAAGCTTTCTTT. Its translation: CASSRQGEAAEAFF.

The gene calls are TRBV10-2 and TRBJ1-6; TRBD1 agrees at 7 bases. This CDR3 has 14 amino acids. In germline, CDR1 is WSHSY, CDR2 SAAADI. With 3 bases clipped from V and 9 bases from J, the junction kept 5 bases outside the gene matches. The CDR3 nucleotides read TGCGCCAGCAGTGAAACGACAGGGCTTTCACCCCTCCACTTT. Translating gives CASSETTGLSPLHF.

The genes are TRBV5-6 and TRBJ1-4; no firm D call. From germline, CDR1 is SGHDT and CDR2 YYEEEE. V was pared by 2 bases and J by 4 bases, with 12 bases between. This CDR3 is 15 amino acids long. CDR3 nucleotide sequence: TGTGCCAGCAGCTTTGGGTCGGTTCTTAATGAAAAACTGTTTTTT. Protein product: CASSFGSVLNEKLFF.

The CDR3 DNA follows: TGTGCCAGCAGTGACCCCCCCTACGGAGGGCAGTTCTTC. Translated: CASSDPPYGGQFF. This chain links TRBV6-1 with TRBJ2-1; a weak D match, TRBD2 (5 bases). The CDR3 covers 13 residues. Trimming cost V 3 bases and J 12 bases, with 15 bases left between them. From germline, CDR1 is MNHNS and CDR2 SASEGT.

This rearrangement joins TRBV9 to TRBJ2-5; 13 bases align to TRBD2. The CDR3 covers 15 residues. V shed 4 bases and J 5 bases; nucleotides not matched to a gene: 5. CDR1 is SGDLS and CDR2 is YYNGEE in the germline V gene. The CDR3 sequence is CASSPRTSGSETQYF. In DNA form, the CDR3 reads TGTGCCAGCAGCCCACGGACTAGCGGGAGTGAGACCCAGTACTTC. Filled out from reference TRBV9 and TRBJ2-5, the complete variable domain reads DSGVTQTPKHLITATGQRVTLRCSPRSGDLSVYWYQQSLDQGLQFLIQYYNGEERAKGNILERFSAQQFPDLHSELNLSSLELGDSALYFCASSPRTSGSETQYFGPGTRLLVL.

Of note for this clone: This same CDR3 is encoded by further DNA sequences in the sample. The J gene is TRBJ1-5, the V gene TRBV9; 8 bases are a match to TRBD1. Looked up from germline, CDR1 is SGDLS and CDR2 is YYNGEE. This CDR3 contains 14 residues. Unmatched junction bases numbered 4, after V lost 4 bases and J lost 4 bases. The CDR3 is CASSLGTGNQPQHF. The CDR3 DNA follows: TGTGCCAGCAGCCTCGGGACAGGTAATCAGCCCCAGCATTTT.

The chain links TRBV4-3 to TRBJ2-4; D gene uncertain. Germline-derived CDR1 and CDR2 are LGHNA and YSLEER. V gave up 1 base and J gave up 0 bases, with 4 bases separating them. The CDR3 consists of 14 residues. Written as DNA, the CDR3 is TGCGCCAGCAGCCAAGGGCTAGCCAAAAACATTCAGTACTTC. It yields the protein CASSQGLAKNIQYF.

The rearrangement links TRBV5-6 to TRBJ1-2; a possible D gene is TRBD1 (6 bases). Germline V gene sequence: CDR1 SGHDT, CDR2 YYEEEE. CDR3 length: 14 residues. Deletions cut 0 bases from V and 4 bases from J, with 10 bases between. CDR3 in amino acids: CASSLGRGVYGYTF. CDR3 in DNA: TGTGCCAGCAGCTTGGGCAGGGGCGTCTATGGCTACACCTTC.

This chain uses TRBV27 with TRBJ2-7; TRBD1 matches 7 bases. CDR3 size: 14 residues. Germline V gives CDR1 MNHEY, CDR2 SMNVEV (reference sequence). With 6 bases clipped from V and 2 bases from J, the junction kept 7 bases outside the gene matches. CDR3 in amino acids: CASRKQGTPYEQYF. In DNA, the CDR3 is TGTGCCAGCAGAAAACAGGGGACCCCCTACGAGCAGTACTTC.

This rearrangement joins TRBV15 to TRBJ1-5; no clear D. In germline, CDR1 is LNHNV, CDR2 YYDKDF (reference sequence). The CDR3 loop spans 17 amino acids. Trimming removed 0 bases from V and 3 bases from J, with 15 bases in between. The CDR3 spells CATSRDWGAPNNQPQHF. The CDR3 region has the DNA TGTGCCACCAGCAGAGATTGGGGAGCCCCGAACAATCAGCCCCAGCATTTT.

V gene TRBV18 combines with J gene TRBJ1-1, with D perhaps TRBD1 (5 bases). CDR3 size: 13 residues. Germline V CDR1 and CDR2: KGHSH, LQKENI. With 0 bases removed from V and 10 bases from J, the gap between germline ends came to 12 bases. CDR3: CASSPPERRGAFF. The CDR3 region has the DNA TGTGCCAGCTCACCACCAGAAAGGAGGGGAGCTTTCTTT.

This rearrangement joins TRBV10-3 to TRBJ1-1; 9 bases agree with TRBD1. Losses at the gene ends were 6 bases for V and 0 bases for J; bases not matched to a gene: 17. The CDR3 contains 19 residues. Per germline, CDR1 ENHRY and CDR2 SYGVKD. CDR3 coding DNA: TGTGCCATCAGACCGGGACAGGGCGTTACTACTTTTTTGAACACTGAAGCTTTCTTT. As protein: CAIRPGQGVTTFLNTEAFF.

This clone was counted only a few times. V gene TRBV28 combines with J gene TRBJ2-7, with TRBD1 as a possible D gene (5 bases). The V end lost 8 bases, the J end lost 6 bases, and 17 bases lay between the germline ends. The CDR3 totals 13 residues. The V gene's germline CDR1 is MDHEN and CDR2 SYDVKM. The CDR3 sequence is CASQPGRSTEQYF. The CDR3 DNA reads TGTGCCAGCCAACCAGGGCGTAGTACCGAGCAGTACTTC.

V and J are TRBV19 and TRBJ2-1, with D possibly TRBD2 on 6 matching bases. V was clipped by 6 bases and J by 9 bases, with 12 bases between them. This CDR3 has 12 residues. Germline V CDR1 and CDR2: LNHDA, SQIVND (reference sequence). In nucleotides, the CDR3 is TGTGCCAGTAGGGATCGGGAGAGTGAGCAGTTCTTC. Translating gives CASRDRESEQFF.

Written as DNA, the CDR3 is TGTGCCAGCAAACGGGCCCCTAGCGGGATCGACAATGAGCAGTTCTTC. It translates to CASKRAPSGIDNEQFF. The J gene is TRBJ2-1, the V gene TRBV19, with 9 bases that match TRBD2. In germline, CDR1 is LNHDA, CDR2 SQIVND (reference sequence). V shed 9 bases and J 5 bases; nucleotides not matched to a gene: 14. This CDR3 has 16 amino acids.

The CDR3 reads CASSEMRGVETQYF. For the CDR3, the DNA is TGTGCCAGCAGTGAAATGAGAGGGGTAGAGACCCAGTACTTC. The V and J genes are TRBV6-1 and TRBJ2-5; possibly TRBD1 or TRBD2 for D (5 bases each). This CDR3 contains 14 residues. Per the germline V gene, CDR1 is MNHNS and CDR2 is SASEGT. Trimming pared 2 bases from V and 4 bases from J, leaving 11 bases between.

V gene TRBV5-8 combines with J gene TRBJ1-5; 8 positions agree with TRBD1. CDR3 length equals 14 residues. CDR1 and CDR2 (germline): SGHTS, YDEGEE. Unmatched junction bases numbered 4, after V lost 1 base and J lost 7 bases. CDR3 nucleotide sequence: TGTGCCAGCAGCTTGACAGGGGGGAGGCAGCCCCAGCATTTT. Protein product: CASSLTGGRQPQHF.

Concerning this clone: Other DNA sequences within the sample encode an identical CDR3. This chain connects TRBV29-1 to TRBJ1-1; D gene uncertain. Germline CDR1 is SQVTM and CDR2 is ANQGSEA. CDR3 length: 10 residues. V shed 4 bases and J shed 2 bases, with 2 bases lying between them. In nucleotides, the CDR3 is TGCAGCGTTGGCAACACTGAAGCTTTCTTT. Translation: CSVGNTEAFF.

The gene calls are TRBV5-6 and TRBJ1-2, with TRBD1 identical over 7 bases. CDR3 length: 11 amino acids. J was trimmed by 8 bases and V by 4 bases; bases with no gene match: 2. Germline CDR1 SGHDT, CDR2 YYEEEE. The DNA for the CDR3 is TGTGCCAGCAGCCAGGGGGTGGGCTACACCTTC. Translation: CASSQGVGYTF.

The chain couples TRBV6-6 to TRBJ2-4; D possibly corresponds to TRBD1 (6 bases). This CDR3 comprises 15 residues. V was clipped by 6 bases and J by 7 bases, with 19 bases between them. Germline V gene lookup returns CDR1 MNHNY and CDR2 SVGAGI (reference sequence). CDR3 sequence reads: CASRPTGSRENIQYF. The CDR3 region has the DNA TGTGCCAGCAGACCAACAGGGAGTCGAGAGAACATTCAGTACTTC.

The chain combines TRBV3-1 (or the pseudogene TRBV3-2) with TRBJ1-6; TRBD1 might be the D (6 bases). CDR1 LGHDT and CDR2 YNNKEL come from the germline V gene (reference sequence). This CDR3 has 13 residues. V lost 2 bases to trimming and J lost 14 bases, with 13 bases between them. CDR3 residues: CASSQQRGVALHF. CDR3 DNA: TGTGCCAGCAGCCAACAAAGGGGGGTAGCCCTCCACTTT.

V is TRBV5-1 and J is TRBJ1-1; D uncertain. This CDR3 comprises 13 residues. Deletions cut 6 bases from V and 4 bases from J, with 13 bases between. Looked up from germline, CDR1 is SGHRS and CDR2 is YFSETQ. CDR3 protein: CASNGRVGTEAFF. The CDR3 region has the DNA TGCGCCAGCAATGGGAGGGTTGGCACTGAAGCTTTCTTT.